Sequencing of this TCR beta chain was carried out in a study of T cells in Graves' hyperthyroidism and ophthalmopathy (dated by TCRdb to between 2017 and 2020). In the study overall: Peripheral blood was sampled at the time of initial diagnosis, prior to any treatment. To identify TCR V-J signatures that set the groups apart, the researchers used a discovery cohort of more than 95 patients, made up of 40 to 45 with Graves' ophthalmopathy and 55 to 65 with stable Graves' hyperthyroidism. Whether ophthalmopathy could be predicted prospectively was tested in an independent validation cohort made up of under 20 hyperthyroidism patients plus 17 patients who later progressed to ophthalmopathy. For training and testing, the approximately 92 patients in the discovery cohort were randomly divided in a 7:3 ratio. Thyroid tissue and blood T-cell repertoires from more than five Graves' hyperthyroidism patients were also compared in the study. Once sampling was done, hyperthyroidism patients were given methimazole at a starting dose of 30 mg daily, whereas ophthalmopathy patients were given high-dose intravenous methylprednisolone. TCR Vbeta CDR3 sequencing of 120 to 150 peripheral blood samples (under 45 ophthalmopathy, under 80 hyperthyroidism and roughly 17 progressor patients) is reported in the paper. The investigation overall reported the following: A 13 V-J signature model separated ophthalmopathy from stable hyperthyroidism, with roughly 88% sensitivity and 81% to 82% specificity in cross-validation and 80%/75% in testing. No statistical method was used to fix the sample size in advance, and group allocation was not hidden from the investigators. Most expanded thyroid clonotypes (frequency above 0.001) were also found in blood, which suggests that blood repertoires may mirror thyroid immune responses. During validation, the model predicted progression to ophthalmopathy a median of roughly 7.1 months ahead of onset, with more than 60% sensitivity and roughly 72% specificity.

From the cysteine through the phenylalanine, the CDR3 covers 17 amino acids. Solely the CDR3 DNA is kept, with 51 bases framed from the first base. V is cut back by 1 base and J by 4 bases, with 12 bases in the junction unmatched. Based on the germline V gene (reference sequence), the CDR1 and CDR2 sequences are DFQATT and SNEGSKA. A patient counted as having stable Graves' hyperthyroidism if no progression to ophthalmopathy occurred over 18 months of follow-up. Hyperthyroidism patients were aged 18 to 65 years and newly diagnosed, with disease duration of less than 2 months. Any patient with an uncontrolled infection, another autoimmune disease, pregnancy or lactation was excluded. Diagnoses were established on the basis of clinical symptoms, serum thyroxine and TRAb, thyroid ultrasound, and orbital computed tomography. PBMCs were separated from roughly 9.3 ml of fresh peripheral blood using Ficoll-Paque density gradient centrifugation. Total RNA was extracted with Trizol reagent, and quality was checked on an Agilent 2100 Bioanalyzer.

The TCR beta CDR3 regions were amplified from the RNA transcripts. The TCR CDR3 was subjected to a first round of RT-PCR using the HTBI primer set and the Qiagen OneStep RT-PCR kit. A second multiplex PCR round built the libraries, followed by size selection and purification. Sequencing of the libraries was done on an Illumina HiSeq2000 using paired-end 100 bp reads. Turning to the authors' computational methods: SOAPnuke was used to process the raw data, throwing out any read that contained adapters or uncalled bases, had a mean Phred below 15, or lacked an exact constant-primer or identifier match. High-quality paired reads were merged using COPE v1.2.5, and each unique nucleotide sequence was defined as a clonotype. Clonotypes were aligned to IMGT TRBV, TRBD and TRBJ reference segments using MiTCR v1.1. Only V-J combinations with frequency above 0.0001, covering 98% to 99.2% of repertoires, were analysed. A TCS score was defined as the ratio of F50 (clonal expansion) to E x V (chaos), with BLOSUM62-based TCRdist applied between CDR3 peptides within each V-J. Welch's t-statistics and random forest reduced fewer than 600 V-J features to under 15, which were used in a naive Bayes classifier (R e1071). TCRdb applied fastp at Q25 and MiXCR to the public reads, then kept only in-frame beta chains. Each CDR3 protein appears once, grouped with its most common genes and DNA. TCRdb's processing, not the study's, gives the V and J calls here. In this sample the table shows under 800,000 distinct CDR3 sequences, about 14% of which occur a single time. Clones ranked in the top ten supply around 9.6% of the sample.

This clonotype appeared many times. Its antigen target is currently unknown. No base quality information exists; no much larger clone differs at one position. The origin of this receptor is a woman younger than 30 with Graves' hyperthyroidism. The sequenced sample was blood. The chain links TRBV20-1 with TRBJ1-2; 10 central bases correspond to TRBD1. This receptor has the CDR3 CSARGSGTGDTGYGYTF. The base sequence is TGCAGTGCTAGAGGATCCGGGACAGGGGACACCGGCTATGGCTACACCTTC.